This T cell receptor beta chain was sequenced for a study of shared clonotypes between healthy human individuals. General study points: Generally, naive subsets (rather than memory subsets) showed larger estimated richness.

Here immunoSEQ multiplex PCR was the method, and the copy in TCRdb shows in-frame clones only, minus some. The sample lists 150,000 to 200,000 clones; 66% were seen once. This clone was seen a few times. Its cognate antigen is unknown. Trimming cost V 8 bases and J 1 base, with 12 bases left between them. The CDR3 has 13 amino acids. CDR1 is SGHVS and CDR2 is FQNEAQ in the germline V gene. This chain uses TRBV7-8 with TRBJ2-7; no clear D. The sequence was collected from a young man in good health. The sequenced sample was memory CD4+ T cells sorted from blood. The subset is: CD45RA-negative fraction. The CDR3 DNA follows: TGTGCCAGCCGGTTTCGGATTTCCTACGAGCAGTACTTC. Amino acid sequence: CASRFRISYEQYF.